These T cell receptor beta chains were read from a single sample in a study of blood T cell repertoires in COVID-19. Generated by immunoSEQ multiplex PCR, the TCRdb table keeps only in-frame clones and is missing some. The table lists around 330,000 clones, more than 70% of them singletons. Material for sequencing was peripheral blood. The receptors shown here come from a woman in her 30s with COVID-19, enrolled during active disease. The CDR3 runs from the conserved cysteine through the conserved F or W. The D gene is left open where the match is weak. Rows may omit the clone size; those that give it use once, few, many or a size class.

j_call d_call v_call clone_size cdr3_length cdr3_aa cdr3_nt
TRBJ1-6 . TRBV2 once 15 CASRQESQGSSPLHF TGTGCCAGCAGGCAGGAATCACAGGGAAGTTCACCCCTCCACTTT
TRBJ2-3 TRBD2 TRBV3-1/TRBV3-2 . 14 CASSHGRGADTQYF TGTGCCAGCAGCCACGGGCGGGGGGCAGATACGCAGTATTTT
TRBJ1-6 TRBD1 TRBV4-3 . 15 CASSRDRGRDSPLHF TGCGCCAGCAGCCGGGACAGGGGGCGTGATTCACCCCTCCACTTT
TRBJ1-6 . TRBV7-9 . 14 CASSSTGWNSPLHF TGTGCCAGCAGCTCAACGGGGTGGAATTCACCCCTCCACTTT
TRBJ1-1 . TRBV2 . 15 CASSEIGARAHEAFF TGTGCCAGCAGTGAAATTGGGGCCCGGGCCCATGAAGCTTTCTTT
TRBJ1-4 . TRBV4-2 . 15 CASSQESVLSEKLFF TGTGCCAGCAGCCAAGAATCCGTCCTGTCGGAAAAACTGTTTTTT
TRBJ2-3 TRBD2 TRBV7-2 once 15 CASSAIPGLADTQYF TGTGCCAGCAGCGCAATCCCGGGACTAGCGGATACGCAGTATTTT
TRBJ1-1 . TRBV18 . 14 CASSPRDRNTEAFF TGTGCCAGCTCACCACGTGACAGGAACACTGAAGCTTTCTTT
TRBJ1-6 TRBD1 TRBV9 . 13 CASGGTGELPLHF TGTGCCAGCGGTGGGACAGGGGAATTACCCCTCCACTTT
TRBJ2-5 TRBD1 TRBV5-1 . 14 CASSPGTGLETQYF TGCGCCAGCAGCCCAGGGACAGGTTTGGAGACCCAGTACTTC
TRBJ1-4 . TRBV11-2 once 13 CASSLDNFEKLFF TGTGCCAGCAGCTTAGATAATTTCGAAAAACTGTTTTTT
TRBJ1-2 TRBD1 TRBV4-1 once 14 CASSQPTGFYGYTF TGCGCCAGCAGCCAACCGACAGGGTTCTATGGCTACACCTTC
TRBJ1-5 . TRBV6-1 . 14 CASSETGSNQPQHF TGTGCCAGCAGTGAGACAGGTAGCAATCAGCCCCAGCATTTT
TRBJ1-3 . TRBV6-5 . 14 CASSPRISGNTIYF TGTGCCAGCAGCCCGAGGATCTCTGGAAACACCATATATTTT
TRBJ2-1 TRBD1 TRBV2 . 13 CASSLNRGTEQFF TGTGCCAGCAGTTTGAACAGGGGAACTGAGCAGTTCTTC
TRBJ1-2 . TRBV11-1 . 12 CASSGRQRGYTF TGTGCCAGCAGCGGACGACAGAGAGGCTACACCTTC
TRBJ2-3 . TRBV7-8 once 14 CASSFPGLGDTQYF TGTGCCAGCAGCTTCCCAGGACTGGGGGATACGCAGTATTTT
TRBJ1-5 . TRBV9 . 15 CASSPRGGSNQPQHF TGTGCCAGCAGCCCCCGCGGGGGGTCCAATCAGCCCCAGCATTTT
TRBJ1-6 . TRBV12-3/TRBV12-4 . 13 CASSPWEGSPLHF TGTGCCAGCAGTCCTTGGGAGGGGTCACCCCTCCACTTT
TRBJ2-5 TRBD2 TRBV10-3 . 16 CAISAELAGVQETQYF TGTGCCATCAGTGCCGAACTAGCGGGAGTACAAGAGACCCAGTACTTC
TRBJ1-3 . TRBV5-1 . 16 CASSLTTGTSGNTIYF TGCGCCAGCAGCTTGACAACAGGGACCTCTGGAAACACCATATATTTT
TRBJ1-5 . TRBV28 . 13 CASRGQLYQPQHF TGTGCCAGCAGAGGACAGCTCTATCAGCCCCAGCATTTT
TRBJ1-2 . TRBV19 . 18 CASKEEVRGGSRFSGYTF TGTGCCAGTAAGGAAGAGGTTCGGGGGGGCTCTCGGTTTAGTGGCTACACCTTC
TRBJ2-3 . TRBV24-1 . 12 CATSGTGDTQYF TGTGCCACCAGTGGAACAGGGGATACGCAGTATTTT
TRBJ1-6 . TRBV5-1 . 15 CASSLEGQPNSPLHF TGCGCCAGCAGCTTGGAAGGACAGCCTAATTCACCCCTCCACTTT
TRBJ2-7 . TRBV6-5 few 14 CASSITGIAYEQYF TGTGCCAGCAGCATTACAGGGATCGCCTACGAGCAGTACTTC
TRBJ1-1 TRBD1 TRBV19 . 17 CASSIDLGDRGLIEAFF TGTGCCAGTAGTATAGATCTTGGGGACAGGGGGCTGATTGAAGCTTTCTTT
TRBJ2-1 . TRBV2 . 13 CASSLTGYNEQFF TGTGCCAGCAGCCTCACAGGGTACAATGAGCAGTTCTTC
TRBJ1-2 . TRBV6-2/TRBV6-3 . 14 CASSSPDTNYGYTF TGTGCCAGCAGTTCTCCGGACACCAACTATGGCTACACCTTC
TRBJ2-1 TRBD2 TRBV7-8 . 15 CASSNSGGTYNEQFF TGTGCCAGCAGCAATAGCGGGGGGACCTACAATGAGCAGTTCTTC
TRBJ2-6 TRBD1 TRBV4-2 . 19 CASSQDKTGVNSGANVLTF TGTGCCAGCAGCCAAGATAAGACAGGGGTTAACTCTGGGGCCAACGTCCTGACTTTC
TRBJ1-3 . TRBV28 . 16 CASSLDWGRLGNTIYF TGTGCCAGCAGTTTGGACTGGGGGCGCCTTGGAAACACCATATATTTT
TRBJ1-2 . TRBV6-1 . 13 CASSEANGYGYTF TGTGCCAGCAGTGAAGCGAACGGGTATGGCTACACCTTC
TRBJ1-3 . TRBV3-1/TRBV3-2 . 15 CASSPGRQAGNTIYF TGTGCCAGCAGCCCCGGCCGACAGGCCGGAAACACCATATATTTT
TRBJ1-6 . TRBV5-8 . 11 CASRRNSPLHF TGTGCCAGCAGGAGGAATTCACCCCTCCACTTT
TRBJ2-1 TRBD1 TRBV4-3 . 15 CASSQDTGAYNEQFF TGCGCCAGCAGCCAAGATACAGGGGCCTACAATGAGCAGTTCTTC
TRBJ1-4 TRBD1 TRBV28 . 15 CASSLTGATNEKLFF TGTGCCAGCAGTCTCACAGGGGCTACTAATGAAAAACTGTTTTTT
TRBJ1-1 TRBD1 TRBV7-6 . 15 CASSHKGALDTEAFF TGTGCCAGCAGCCATAAGGGGGCTTTGGATACTGAAGCTTTCTTT
TRBJ1-1 . TRBV19 . 16 CASSNPRQARNTEAFF TGTGCCAGTAGTAATCCACGACAGGCCAGGAACACTGAAGCTTTCTTT
TRBJ1-1 TRBD1 TRBV19 few 16 CASSIPKTGGVTEAFF TGTGCCAGTAGTATCCCTAAAACAGGGGGGGTCACTGAAGCTTTCTTT
TRBJ2-2 . TRBV13 . 14 CASSLGGPGGELFF TGTGCCAGCAGCTTAGGGGGGCCTGGCGGGGAGCTGTTTTTT
TRBJ2-1 . TRBV19 . 14 CASSRQGLYNEQFF TGTGCCAGTAGTAGACAGGGACTTTACAATGAGCAGTTCTTC
TRBJ1-1 . TRBV6-5 . 13 CASRGQMNTEAFF TGTGCCAGCAGAGGACAGATGAACACTGAAGCTTTCTTT
TRBJ2-6 . TRBV30 once 15 CAEGGLRSGANVLTF TGTGCCGAGGGGGGGCTTAGGTCTGGGGCCAACGTCCTGACTTTC
TRBJ1-2 TRBD1 TRBV12-3/TRBV12-4 . 13 CASSLDRDYGYTF TGTGCCAGCAGTTTGGACAGGGACTATGGCTACACCTTC
TRBJ1-1 TRBD1 TRBV18 . 16 CASSGTGDIMNTEAFF TGTGCCAGCTCAGGGACAGGGGACATCATGAACACTGAAGCTTTCTTT
TRBJ2-1 TRBD1 TRBV3-1/TRBV3-2 . 15 CASSHRQGANHEQFF TGTGCCAGCAGCCATAGGCAGGGGGCTAACCATGAGCAGTTCTTC
TRBJ1-6 . TRBV7-9 . 13 CASSLEGGSPLHF TGTGCCAGCAGCTTAGAGGGAGGATCACCCCTCCACTTT
TRBJ1-2 . TRBV7-9 . 14 CASSLGDYNYGYTF TGTGCCAGCAGCTTAGGGGACTATAACTATGGCTACACCTTC